Shown below are 8 T cell receptor beta chains from a single sample sequenced in a study of early T cells in non-severe SARS-CoV-2 infection (dated by TCRdb to the early 2020s). Preparation of the library involved 5' RACE. TCRdb records NextSeq 500 as the sequencer. TCRdb reran the public reads through fastp at Q25 and MiXCR, keeping productive beta chains. Rows merge per CDR3 protein into single entries with the most common DNA and genes. For this sample there are tens of thousands of distinct CDR3 sequences; approximately 15% appear just once. 5% to 7.5% of the sample rests with the top ten. The material sequenced was whole blood. These receptors came from an adult who was a healthcare worker with PCR-confirmed SARS-CoV-2 infection or an uninfected control (not recorded which).

The chain is built from TRBV11-2 and TRBJ1-3; D gene unclear. The germline V and J ends were trimmed by 0 bases and 0 bases, with 9 bases remaining between them. CDR1 is SGHAT, CDR2 FQNNGV, per germline. This CDR3 has 16 amino acids. The CDR3 sequence is CASSLDRFSSGNTIYF. In DNA, the CDR3 is TGTGCCAGCAGCTTAGACAGATTCAGCTCTGGAAACACCATATATTTT.

This clonotype was counted a few times. This chain links TRBV28 with TRBJ1-2; D gene unclear. This CDR3 region has 12 residues. From germline, CDR1 is MDHEN and CDR2 SYDVKM. The V and J ends lost 1 base and 7 bases respectively, with 7 bases between them. CDR3 amino acids: CASSLYGGGYTF. The CDR3 DNA reads as TGTGCCAGCAGTTTATACGGCGGTGGCTACACCTTC.

This clonotype was seen more than once but under ten times. The J gene is TRBJ2-3, the V gene TRBV20-1, with D possibly TRBD1 on 6 matching bases. The CDR3 covers 15 residues. Deletions cut 3 bases from V and 1 base from J, with 14 bases between. The germline gives CDR1 DFQATT, CDR2 SNEGSKA (reference sequence). Here the CDR3 reads CSARAYRDRTDTQYF. The DNA of the CDR3 is TGCAGTGCTAGGGCTTACAGGGATCGCACAGATACGCAGTATTTT.

The chain couples TRBV5-1 to TRBJ2-5, with a tentative D call TRBD2 (5 bases). V was clipped by 0 bases and J by 5 bases, with 8 bases between them. Germline V CDR1 and CDR2: SGHRS, YFSETQ. This CDR3 region has 13 residues. DNA for the CDR3: TGCGCCAGCAGCTTGGAGAGCGGTGAGACCCAGTACTTC. Amino acid sequence: CASSLESGETQYF.

In this sample, this clonotype turned up a few times. The chain has TRBV10-1 and TRBJ1-1; D remains unclear. Germline CDR1 and CDR2: WNHNN and SYGVQD (reference sequence). The V and J ends lost 4 bases and 0 bases respectively, with 6 bases between them. The length of the CDR3 is 13 residues. The CDR3 loop is CASSGLMNTEAFF. For the CDR3, the DNA is TGCGCCAGCAGTGGCCTCATGAACACTGAAGCTTTCTTT.

The gene calls are TRBV5-4 and TRBJ2-4; the D gene is possibly TRBD1 (6 bases). From germline, CDR1 is SGHNT and CDR2 YYREEE (reference sequence). Between the trimmed V and J ends, which lost 0 bases and 7 bases, there was a span of 8 bases. The CDR3 has 13 residues. CDR3 nucleotides: TGTGCCAGCAGCTTGGCAGGGGTCAACATTCAGTACTTC. Translating it yields CASSLAGVNIQYF.

The rearrangement links TRBV13 to TRBJ2-7, with TRBD2 as a possible D gene (6 bases). Germline V gene data show CDR1 as PRHDT and CDR2 as FYEKMQ (reference sequence). The length of the CDR3 is 14 residues. V was trimmed by 4 bases and J by 5 bases, leaving 15 bases between them. The CDR3 sequence: CASSSRLGFDEQYF. Here the CDR3 DNA reads TGTGCCAGCAGCTCTAGACTAGGATTCGACGAGCAGTACTTC.

This clonotype was seen many times. The chain links TRBV3-1 to TRBJ2-6; D remains unclear. This CDR3 spans 14 amino acids. From germline, CDR1 is LGHDT and CDR2 YNNKEL (reference sequence). Trimming shortened V by 7 bases and J by 4 bases, and 11 bases separated the two germline ends. This CDR3 is CASTVAGGANVLTF. The CDR3 region has the DNA TGTGCCAGCACGGTGGCTGGAGGGGCCAACGTCCTGACTTTC. The full variable domain, with the rest looked up from reference TRBV3-1 and TRBJ2-6, is DTAVSQTPKYLVTQMGNDKSIKCEQNLGHDTMYWYKQDSKKFLKIMFSYNNKELIINETVPNRFSPKSPDKAHLNLHINSLELGDSAVYFCASTVAGGANVLTFGAGSRLTVL.